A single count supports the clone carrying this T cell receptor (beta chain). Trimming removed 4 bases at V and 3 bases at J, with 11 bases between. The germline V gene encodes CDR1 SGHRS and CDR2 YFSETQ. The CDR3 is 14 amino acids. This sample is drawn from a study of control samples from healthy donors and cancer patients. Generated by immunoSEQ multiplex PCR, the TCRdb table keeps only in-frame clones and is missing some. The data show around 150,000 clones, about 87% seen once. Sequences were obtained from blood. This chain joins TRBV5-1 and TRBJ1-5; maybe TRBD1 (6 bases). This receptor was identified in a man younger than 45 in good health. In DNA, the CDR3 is TGCGCCAGCAGCGGGGGGGACATCAATCAGCCCCAGCATTTT. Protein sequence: CASSGGDINQPQHF. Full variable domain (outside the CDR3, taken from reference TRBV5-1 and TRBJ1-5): KAGVTQTPRYLIKTRGQQVTLSCSPISGHRSVSWYQQTPGQGLQFLFEYFSETQRNKGNFPGRFSGRQFSNSRSEMNVSTLELGDSALYLCASSGGDINQPQHFGDGTRLSIL.